The rows below give T cell receptor beta chains drawn from one sample of a study of blood T cells in healthy people across ages. TCRdb called the 5' RACE reads again in MiXCR, with one record for every CDR3 protein. Here the sample spans hundreds of thousands of distinct CDR3 sequences, around 41% being singletons. Sequences were obtained from blood. These receptors all come from a man older than 75 in good health. The CDR3 runs from the conserved cysteine through the conserved F or W. D genes are given only for firm matches. Clone size appears in some rows only: once, few, many, or a class for an expanded clone.

d_call: -
clone_size: -
j_call: TRBJ1-1
v_call: TRBV5-1
cdr3_length: 13
cdr3_nt: TGCGCCAGCAGCTTGGGGGACAACCCCGAAGCTTTCTTT
cdr3_aa: CASSLGDNPEAFF

d_call: -
clone_size: -
j_call: TRBJ2-1
v_call: TRBV15
cdr3_length: 15
cdr3_nt: TGTGCCACCAGCAGAGATAGATGGTCCTACAATGAGCAGTTCTTC
cdr3_aa: CATSRDRWSYNEQFF

d_call: -
clone_size: -
j_call: TRBJ2-1
v_call: TRBV20-1
cdr3_length: 16
cdr3_nt: TGCAGTGCTTCGTGGGCTAGCAGGATAGACTACAATGAGCAGTTCTTC
cdr3_aa: CSASWASRIDYNEQFF

d_call: -
clone_size: -
j_call: TRBJ2-5
v_call: TRBV5-8
cdr3_length: 14
cdr3_nt: TGTGCCAGCAGCCTCCAAAGGACTGAAGAGACCCAGTACTTC
cdr3_aa: CASSLQRTEETQYF

d_call: TRBD2
clone_size: -
j_call: TRBJ2-3
v_call: TRBV27
cdr3_length: 16
cdr3_nt: TGTGCCAGCAGTTATGGCCTAGCGGGGGCCACAGATACGCAGTATTTT
cdr3_aa: CASSYGLAGATDTQYF

d_call: TRBD1
clone_size: few
j_call: TRBJ1-1
v_call: TRBV25-1
cdr3_length: 15
cdr3_nt: TGTGCCAGCAGTGAAGGGGGGACAGTTAGCAATGAAGCTTTCTTT
cdr3_aa: CASSEGGTVSNEAFF

d_call: -
clone_size: few
j_call: TRBJ2-1
v_call: TRBV2
cdr3_length: 11
cdr3_nt: TGTGCCAGCGCCGAAAATAATGAGCAGTTCTTC
cdr3_aa: CASAENNEQFF

d_call: -
clone_size: few
j_call: TRBJ1-3
v_call: TRBV29-1
cdr3_length: 14
cdr3_nt: TGCAGCGTTGGGTATCGGGGATCCGGAAACACCATATATTTT
cdr3_aa: CSVGYRGSGNTIYF

d_call: -
clone_size: -
j_call: TRBJ2-2
v_call: TRBV3-1
cdr3_length: 13
cdr3_nt: TGTGCCAGCACCCGCGCGGGGCCCGGGGAGCTGTTTTTT
cdr3_aa: CASTRAGPGELFF

d_call: -
clone_size: -
j_call: TRBJ2-7
v_call: TRBV3-1
cdr3_length: 12
cdr3_nt: TGTGCCAGCAGAGACCGGGACTCCGAGCAGTACTTC
cdr3_aa: CASRDRDSEQYF

d_call: -
clone_size: few
j_call: TRBJ1-5
v_call: TRBV6-6
cdr3_length: 14
cdr3_nt: TGTGCCAGCACCCTTCCAGGGAGGCATCAGCCCCAGCATTTT
cdr3_aa: CASTLPGRHQPQHF

d_call: TRBD1
clone_size: -
j_call: TRBJ1-1
v_call: TRBV28
cdr3_length: 13
cdr3_nt: TGTGCCAGCAGAGACAGGGTGAACACTGAAGCTTTCTTT
cdr3_aa: CASRDRVNTEAFF

d_call: TRBD1
clone_size: -
j_call: TRBJ2-5
v_call: TRBV12-3/TRBV12-4
cdr3_length: 15
cdr3_nt: TGTGCCAGCACCGACAAAGGACAGGGTGGCGAGACCCAGTACTTC
cdr3_aa: CASTDKGQGGETQYF

d_call: -
clone_size: -
j_call: TRBJ2-1
v_call: TRBV6-1
cdr3_length: 15
cdr3_nt: TGTGCCAGCAGTGAAGTGGGTAGGGCAGCAGATGAGCAGTTCTTC
cdr3_aa: CASSEVGRAADEQFF

d_call: -
clone_size: once
j_call: TRBJ2-7
v_call: TRBV6-2/TRBV6-3
cdr3_length: 16
cdr3_nt: TGTGCCAGCAGTCCCGGCGCTGACACCAGACCGTACGAGCAGTACTTC
cdr3_aa: CASSPGADTRPYEQYF

d_call: TRBD2
clone_size: -
j_call: TRBJ2-3
v_call: TRBV3-1
cdr3_length: 16
cdr3_nt: TGTGCCAGCAGCTGCAGTCGGGGGGGGGTCACAGATACGCAGTATTTT
cdr3_aa: CASSCSRGGVTDTQYF

d_call: TRBD1
clone_size: -
j_call: TRBJ1-6
v_call: TRBV7-2
cdr3_length: 14
cdr3_nt: TGTGCCAGCACGCTGGACAGGGCCCTCAGCTCCCTCCACTTT
cdr3_aa: CASTLDRALSSLHF

d_call: -
clone_size: -
j_call: TRBJ2-1
v_call: TRBV10-3
cdr3_length: 14
cdr3_nt: TGTGCCATCAGTCGTGGCTCCTCGAATGATGAGCAGTTCTTC
cdr3_aa: CAISRGSSNDEQFF

d_call: -
clone_size: -
j_call: TRBJ1-4
v_call: TRBV14
cdr3_length: 17
cdr3_nt: TGTGCCAGCAGCCAAGTCTTGGGATACGCAACTAATGAAAAACTGTTTTTT
cdr3_aa: CASSQVLGYATNEKLFF

d_call: TRBD1
clone_size: -
j_call: TRBJ2-1
v_call: TRBV4-3
cdr3_length: 15
cdr3_nt: TGCGCCAGCAGCCGGAGGTCAGGGGGCTTGGATGAGCAGTTCTTC
cdr3_aa: CASSRRSGGLDEQFF

d_call: -
clone_size: -
j_call: TRBJ2-7
v_call: TRBV20-1
cdr3_length: 18
cdr3_nt: TGCAGTGCTAACTTCCGGACAGGAGGGACGGCCCGTAGCTACGAGCAGTACTTC
cdr3_aa: CSANFRTGGTARSYEQYF

d_call: -
clone_size: -
j_call: TRBJ2-5
v_call: TRBV24-1
cdr3_length: 15
cdr3_nt: TGTGCCACCAGTAAACCAGGACTTTGGAGGGAGACCCAGTACTTC
cdr3_aa: CATSKPGLWRETQYF

d_call: TRBD1
clone_size: few
j_call: TRBJ2-7
v_call: TRBV29-1
cdr3_length: 12
cdr3_nt: TGCAGCGCCGCAGGGACAGGCTACGAGCAGTACTTC
cdr3_aa: CSAAGTGYEQYF

d_call: -
clone_size: -
j_call: TRBJ1-5
v_call: TRBV28
cdr3_length: 15
cdr3_nt: TGTGCCAGCAGCCCAGGCAGGCCTATCAATCAGCCCCAGCATTTT
cdr3_aa: CASSPGRPINQPQHF

d_call: -
clone_size: many
j_call: TRBJ2-3
v_call: TRBV6-5
cdr3_length: 15
cdr3_nt: TGTGCCAGCAGTTACTCGGCGGGGAGCACAGATACGCAGTATTTT
cdr3_aa: CASSYSAGSTDTQYF

d_call: TRBD2
clone_size: -
j_call: TRBJ2-5
v_call: TRBV20-1
cdr3_length: 15
cdr3_nt: TGCAGTGCTATATCCAACCCGACTAGCGGGGAGACCCAGTACTTC
cdr3_aa: CSAISNPTSGETQYF

d_call: -
clone_size: -
j_call: TRBJ1-4
v_call: TRBV25-1
cdr3_length: 15
cdr3_nt: TGTGCCAGCAGTGAATCAAGGGGTGGGAGTGAAAAACTGTTTTTT
cdr3_aa: CASSESRGGSEKLFF

d_call: -
clone_size: -
j_call: TRBJ2-1
v_call: TRBV5-5
cdr3_length: 16
cdr3_nt: TGTGCCAGCAGCCTGGGGGCGGAGAGCTCCTACAATGAGCAGTTCTTC
cdr3_aa: CASSLGAESSYNEQFF

d_call: TRBD1
clone_size: few
j_call: TRBJ1-1
v_call: TRBV20-1
cdr3_length: 13
cdr3_nt: TGCAGTGCTAGAACACCGGGACAGGGACATACTTTCTTT
cdr3_aa: CSARTPGQGHTFF

d_call: TRBD1
clone_size: -
j_call: TRBJ1-2
v_call: TRBV10-3
cdr3_length: 14
cdr3_nt: TGTGCCATCAGTGTACCGACAGGGCCTGGGAGCTACACCTTC
cdr3_aa: CAISVPTGPGSYTF

d_call: TRBD1
clone_size: few
j_call: TRBJ2-1
v_call: TRBV11-2
cdr3_length: 18
cdr3_nt: TGTGCCAGCAGCTTAGCTCTTGGACAGGGGGGTTCTTCCAATGAGCAGTTCTTC
cdr3_aa: CASSLALGQGGSSNEQFF

d_call: -
clone_size: -
j_call: TRBJ2-5
v_call: TRBV11-3
cdr3_length: 13
cdr3_nt: TGTGCCAGCAGCCGGACGTCCCAAGAGACCCAGTACTTC
cdr3_aa: CASSRTSQETQYF

d_call: TRBD2
clone_size: -
j_call: TRBJ2-3
v_call: TRBV7-8
cdr3_length: 16
cdr3_nt: TGTGCCAGCAGCTTAGGGGCTAGCGGAGGCACAGATACGCAGTATTTT
cdr3_aa: CASSLGASGGTDTQYF

d_call: TRBD1
clone_size: few
j_call: TRBJ1-6
v_call: TRBV28
cdr3_length: 16
cdr3_nt: TGTGCCAGCAGTTTAGGGGGGGGGACAGGGGATTCACCCCTCCACTTT
cdr3_aa: CASSLGGGTGDSPLHF

d_call: TRBD2
clone_size: few
j_call: TRBJ2-7
v_call: TRBV20-1
cdr3_length: 14
cdr3_nt: TGCAGTGCTGAGGGACTAGCGGCGTCCTACGAGCAGTACTTC
cdr3_aa: CSAEGLAASYEQYF

d_call: -
clone_size: -
j_call: TRBJ1-3
v_call: TRBV5-5
cdr3_length: 16
cdr3_nt: TGTGCCAGCAGCTTGGTTAGGCAGGGTAGAGGAAACACCATATATTTT
cdr3_aa: CASSLVRQGRGNTIYF

d_call: -
clone_size: many
j_call: TRBJ2-3
v_call: TRBV7-2
cdr3_length: 13
cdr3_nt: TGTGCCAGCCAGCCGGCCGGGCGGGATACGCAGTATTTT
cdr3_aa: CASQPAGRDTQYF

d_call: -
clone_size: -
j_call: TRBJ2-1
v_call: TRBV5-1
cdr3_length: 16
cdr3_nt: TGCGCCAGCAGCTTGTCGGGACAAATTTCCTACAATGAGCAGTTCTTC
cdr3_aa: CASSLSGQISYNEQFF

d_call: TRBD1
clone_size: -
j_call: TRBJ1-5
v_call: TRBV12-3/TRBV12-4
cdr3_length: 17
cdr3_nt: TGTGCCAGCAGTCCGAGCTCGACAGGGGTCAGCAATCAGCCCCAGCATTTT
cdr3_aa: CASSPSSTGVSNQPQHF

d_call: -
clone_size: few
j_call: TRBJ1-2
v_call: TRBV27
cdr3_length: 15
cdr3_nt: TGTGCCAGCAGTTTAATAGGTACTGAGGGTTTCGGCTACACCTTC
cdr3_aa: CASSLIGTEGFGYTF

d_call: -
clone_size: -
j_call: TRBJ1-1
v_call: TRBV9
cdr3_length: 16
cdr3_nt: TGTGCCAGCAGCGTAGGAGACGGGCGCATGAACACTGAAGCTTTCTTT
cdr3_aa: CASSVGDGRMNTEAFF

d_call: TRBD2
clone_size: -
j_call: TRBJ2-1
v_call: TRBV23-1
cdr3_length: 17
cdr3_nt: TGCGCCAGCAGTCAATCCGGACTAGCGGGTCTCGTCAATGAGCAGTTCTTC
cdr3_aa: CASSQSGLAGLVNEQFF

d_call: -
clone_size: -
j_call: TRBJ2-5
v_call: TRBV20-1
cdr3_length: 15
cdr3_nt: TGCAGTGCCAAGAGGCGGCGGGGGCCGGGAGAGACCCAGTACTTC
cdr3_aa: CSAKRRRGPGETQYF

d_call: -
clone_size: -
j_call: TRBJ2-1
v_call: TRBV15
cdr3_length: 14
cdr3_nt: TGTGCCACCAGCACCATCCCCCGGGCAGCGGAGCAGTTCTTC
cdr3_aa: CATSTIPRAAEQFF

d_call: -
clone_size: -
j_call: TRBJ2-6
v_call: TRBV6-5
cdr3_length: 16
cdr3_nt: TGTGCCAGCAGTCGCCGCCGACACTCTGGGGCCAACGTCCTGACTTTC
cdr3_aa: CASSRRRHSGANVLTF

d_call: TRBD1
clone_size: -
j_call: TRBJ2-5
v_call: TRBV7-2
cdr3_length: 16
cdr3_nt: TGTGCCAGCGGGAAGACAGGGGGTCAAGGCGCGAAGACCCAGTACTTC
cdr3_aa: CASGKTGGQGAKTQYF